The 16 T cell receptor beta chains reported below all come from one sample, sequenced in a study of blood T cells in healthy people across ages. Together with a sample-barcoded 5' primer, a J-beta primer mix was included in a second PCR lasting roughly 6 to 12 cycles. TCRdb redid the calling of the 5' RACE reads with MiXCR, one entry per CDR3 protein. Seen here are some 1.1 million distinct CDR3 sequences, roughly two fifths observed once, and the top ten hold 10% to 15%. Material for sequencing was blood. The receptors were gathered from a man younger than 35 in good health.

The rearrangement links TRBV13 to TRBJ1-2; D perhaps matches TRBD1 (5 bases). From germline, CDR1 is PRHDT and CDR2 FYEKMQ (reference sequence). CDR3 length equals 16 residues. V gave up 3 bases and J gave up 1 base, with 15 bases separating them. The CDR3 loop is CASSLGPRGYNYGYTF. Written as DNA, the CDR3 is TGTGCCAGCAGCTTGGGTCCGCGGGGGTATAACTATGGCTACACCTTC.

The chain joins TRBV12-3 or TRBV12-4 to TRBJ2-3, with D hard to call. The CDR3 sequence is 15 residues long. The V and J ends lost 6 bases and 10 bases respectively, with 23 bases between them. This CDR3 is CASSLADGRSGAQYF. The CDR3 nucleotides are TGTGCCAGCAGCCTGGCGGACGGCCGTAGTGGGGCGCAGTATTTT.

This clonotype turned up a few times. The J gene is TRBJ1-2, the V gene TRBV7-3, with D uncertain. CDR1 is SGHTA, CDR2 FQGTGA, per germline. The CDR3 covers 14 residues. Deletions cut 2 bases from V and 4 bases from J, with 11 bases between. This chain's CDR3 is CASSLGSAGYGYTF. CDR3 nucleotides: TGTGCCAGCAGCTTAGGTTCGGCCGGCTATGGCTACACCTTC.

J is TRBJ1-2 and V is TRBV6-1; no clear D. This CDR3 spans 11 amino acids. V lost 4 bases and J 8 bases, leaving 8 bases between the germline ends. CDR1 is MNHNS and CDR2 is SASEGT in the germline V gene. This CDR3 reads CASSGTGGYTF. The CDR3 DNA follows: TGTGCCAGCAGTGGGACGGGCGGCTACACCTTC.

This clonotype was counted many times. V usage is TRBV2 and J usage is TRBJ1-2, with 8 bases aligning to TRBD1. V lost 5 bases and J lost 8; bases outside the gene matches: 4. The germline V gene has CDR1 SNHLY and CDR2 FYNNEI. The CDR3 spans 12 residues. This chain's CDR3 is CASSLGQDGYTF. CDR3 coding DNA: TGTGCCAGCAGTCTGGGACAGGACGGCTACACCTTC. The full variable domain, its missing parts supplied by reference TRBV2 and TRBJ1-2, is EPEVTQTPSHQVTQMGQEVILRCVPISNHLYFYWYRQILGQKVEFLVSFYNNEISEKSEIFDDQFSVERPDGSNFTLKIRSTKLEDSAMYFCASSLGQDGYTFGSGTRLTVV.

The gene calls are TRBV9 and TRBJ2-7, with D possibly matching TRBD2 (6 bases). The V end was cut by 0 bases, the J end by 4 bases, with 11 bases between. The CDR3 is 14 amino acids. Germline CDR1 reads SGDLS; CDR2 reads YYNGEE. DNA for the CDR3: TGTGCCAGCAGCGTAGGGGGGGACGATTACGAGCAGTACTTC. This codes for CASSVGGDDYEQYF. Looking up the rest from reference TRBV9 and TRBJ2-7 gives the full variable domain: DSGVTQTPKHLITATGQRVTLRCSPRSGDLSVYWYQQSLDQGLQFLIQYYNGEERAKGNILERFSAQQFPDLHSELNLSSLELGDSALYFCASSVGGDDYEQYFGPGTRLTVT.

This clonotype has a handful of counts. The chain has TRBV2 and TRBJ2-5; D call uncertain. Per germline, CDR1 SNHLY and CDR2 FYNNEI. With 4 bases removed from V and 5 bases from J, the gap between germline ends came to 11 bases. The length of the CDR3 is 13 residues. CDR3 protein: CASSGARHETQYF. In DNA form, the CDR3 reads TGTGCCAGCAGTGGGGCTAGACACGAGACCCAGTACTTC. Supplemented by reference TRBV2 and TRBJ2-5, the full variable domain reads EPEVTQTPSHQVTQMGQEVILRCVPISNHLYFYWYRQILGQKVEFLVSFYNNEISEKSEIFDDQFSVERPDGSNFTLKIRSTKLEDSAMYFCASSGARHETQYFGPGTRLLVL.

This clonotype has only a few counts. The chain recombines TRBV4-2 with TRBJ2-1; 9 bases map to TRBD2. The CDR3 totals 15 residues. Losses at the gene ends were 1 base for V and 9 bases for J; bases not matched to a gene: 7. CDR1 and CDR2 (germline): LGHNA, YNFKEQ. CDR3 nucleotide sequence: TGTGCCAGCAGCCAAGGCGGGGGGGCCATTAGTGAGCAGTTCTTC. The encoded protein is CASSQGGGAISEQFF.

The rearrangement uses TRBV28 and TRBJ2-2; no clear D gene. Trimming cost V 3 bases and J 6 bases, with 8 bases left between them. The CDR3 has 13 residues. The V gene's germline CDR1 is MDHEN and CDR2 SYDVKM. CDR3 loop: CASSFLNAGELFF. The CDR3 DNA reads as TGTGCCAGCAGTTTTCTAAACGCCGGGGAGCTGTTTTTT.

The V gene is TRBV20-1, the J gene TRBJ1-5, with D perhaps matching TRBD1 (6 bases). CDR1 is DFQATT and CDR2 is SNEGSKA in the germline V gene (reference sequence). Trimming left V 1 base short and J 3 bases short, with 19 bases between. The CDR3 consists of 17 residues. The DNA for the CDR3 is TGCAGTGCTAGAGGCCGCCAGGAGGGGGGGCACAATCAGCCCCAGCATTTT. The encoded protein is CSARGRQEGGHNQPQHF.

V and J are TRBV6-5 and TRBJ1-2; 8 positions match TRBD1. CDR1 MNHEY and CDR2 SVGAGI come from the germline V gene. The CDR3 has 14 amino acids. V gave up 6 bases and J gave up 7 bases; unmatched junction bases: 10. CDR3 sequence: CASRRGTGLCGYTF. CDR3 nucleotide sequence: TGTGCCAGCAGACGCGGGACAGGCCTCTGTGGCTACACCTTC.

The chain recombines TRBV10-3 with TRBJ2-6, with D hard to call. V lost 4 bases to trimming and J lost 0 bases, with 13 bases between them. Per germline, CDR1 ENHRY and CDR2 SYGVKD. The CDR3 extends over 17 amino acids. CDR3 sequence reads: CAISAASTSSGANVLTF. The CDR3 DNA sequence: TGTGCCATCAGTGCCGCCTCCACGAGCTCTGGGGCCAACGTCCTGACTTTC.

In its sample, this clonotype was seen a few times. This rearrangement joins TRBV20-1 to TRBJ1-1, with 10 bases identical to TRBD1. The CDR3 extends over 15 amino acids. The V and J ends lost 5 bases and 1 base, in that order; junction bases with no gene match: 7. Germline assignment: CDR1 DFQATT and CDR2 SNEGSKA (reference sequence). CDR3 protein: CSARRQGAPNTEAFF. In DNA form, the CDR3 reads TGCAGTGCTCGGAGACAGGGGGCTCCGAACACTGAAGCTTTCTTT.

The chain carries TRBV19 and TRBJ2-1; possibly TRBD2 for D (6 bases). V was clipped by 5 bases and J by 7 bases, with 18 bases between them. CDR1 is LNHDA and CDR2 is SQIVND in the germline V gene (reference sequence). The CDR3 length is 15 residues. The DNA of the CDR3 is TGTGCCAGTAGTCTCAGGGAAACGGGGGAGAATGAGCAGTTCTTC. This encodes CASSLRETGENEQFF.

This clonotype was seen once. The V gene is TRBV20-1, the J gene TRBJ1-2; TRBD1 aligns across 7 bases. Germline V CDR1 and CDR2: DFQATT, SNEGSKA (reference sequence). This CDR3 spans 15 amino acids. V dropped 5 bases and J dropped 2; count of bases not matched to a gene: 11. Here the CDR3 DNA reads TGCAGTGCTGCAGAGGACCTGACAGGGAACTATGGCTACACCTTC. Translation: CSAAEDLTGNYGYTF.

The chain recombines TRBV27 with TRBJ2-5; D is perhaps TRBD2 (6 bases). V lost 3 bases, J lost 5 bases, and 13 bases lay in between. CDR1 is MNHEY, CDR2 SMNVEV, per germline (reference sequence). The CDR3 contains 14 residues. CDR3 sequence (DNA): TGTGCCAGCAGTTTTATGGGGGGTAGGGAGACCCAGTACTTC. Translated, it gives CASSFMGGRETQYF.